A selection of T cell receptor beta chains follows, all from one sample in a study of OX40 agonist ivuxolimab in advanced cancers. Here immunoSEQ multiplex PCR was the method, and the copy in TCRdb shows in-frame clones only, minus some. The sample holds tens of thousands of clones, 75% to 90% seen once. The specimen was CD4+ or CD8+ T cells sorted from blood, collected in a trial of the OX40 agonist ivuxolimab. Receptors were obtained from an adult with an advanced solid tumor such as melanoma, head and neck, liver or kidney cancer. Each CDR3 is given with its conserved first and last residue. Fields, in order: CDR3 length, J gene, clone size, D gene, V gene, CDR3 DNA, CDR3 protein. D genes are given only for firm matches. Clone size appears in some rows only: once, few, many, or a class for an expanded clone.

15 | TRBJ2-3 | . | TRBD2 | TRBV5-1 | TGCGCCAGCAGCCGGCCGGGACTAGCGGGGCTTACGCAGTATTTT | CASSRPGLAGLTQYF
14 | TRBJ2-7 | . | . | TRBV11-3 | TGTGCCAGCAGCTTGAGGAGCGGAGACTACGAGCAGTACTTC | CASSLRSGDYEQYF
19 | TRBJ2-6 | . | . | TRBV4-3 | TGCGCCAGCAGCCAAGTTCCGGGGGTCCCCCACTCTGGGGCCAACGTCCTGACTTTC | CASSQVPGVPHSGANVLTF
14 | TRBJ1-5 | . | . | TRBV2 | TGTGCCAGCAGTGAAGCGACTACGGGGCAGCCCCAGCATTTT | CASSEATTGQPQHF
13 | TRBJ1-1 | . | . | TRBV7-9 | TGTGCCAGCAGCTTAATCCGGGGCACTGAAGCTTTCTTT | CASSLIRGTEAFF
13 | TRBJ2-3 | . | TRBD1 | TRBV30 | TGTGCCTTTTTACAGGGGGGCGCAGATACGCAGTATTTT | CAFLQGGADTQYF
14 | TRBJ1-1 | . | TRBD1 | TRBV18 | TGTGCCAGCTCACCTACAGGGGAGAACACTGAAGCTTTCTTT | CASSPTGENTEAFF
13 | TRBJ1-2 | . | . | TRBV6-5 | TGTGCCAGCAGTAGACAAGCCTTCTATGGCTACACCTTC | CASSRQAFYGYTF
15 | TRBJ1-6 | . | . | TRBV30 | TGTGCCTGCTCCTACGGGGATCCGTATAATTCACCCCTCCACTTT | CACSYGDPYNSPLHF
16 | TRBJ1-1 | few | . | TRBV19 | TGTGCCACGAGAAAGGGGATAAAAAGGATGAACACTGAAGCTTTCTTT | CATRKGIKRMNTEAFF
16 | TRBJ2-7 | . | TRBD2 | TRBV9 | TGTGCCAGCAGCACCCGAAAGCGGGAGGGAGGTTACGAGCAGTACTTC | CASSTRKREGGYEQYF
13 | TRBJ2-7 | . | TRBD1 | TRBV6-5 | TGTGCCAGCAAACGGGACAGGGCTTACGAGCAGTACTTC | CASKRDRAYEQYF
15 | TRBJ2-7 | . | TRBD2 | TRBV28 | TGTGCCAGCAGCGAACCGGGACTAGCGGGACACGAGCAGTACTTC | CASSEPGLAGHEQYF
15 | TRBJ1-2 | . | . | TRBV7-2 | TGTGCCAGCAGCTTAGAGGACAGAGTGGACTATGGCTACACCTTC | CASSLEDRVDYGYTF
15 | TRBJ1-2 | . | . | TRBV6-5 | TGTGCCAGCAGTTACTCGTGGACGATTAACTATGGCTACACCTTC | CASSYSWTINYGYTF
14 | TRBJ2-5 | . | . | TRBV5-1 | TGCGCCAGCAGCTTGCCCGAGATAACGGAGACCCAGTACTTC | CASSLPEITETQYF
14 | TRBJ1-2 | . | TRBD1 | TRBV28 | TGTGCCAGCAGTCGACAGGACAGGATCTATGGCTACACCTTC | CASSRQDRIYGYTF
17 | TRBJ1-2 | . | TRBD1 | TRBV4-2 | TGTGCCAGCAGCCAAAGAGGGGGCTGGGGGCAAACCTATGGCTACACCTTC | CASSQRGGWGQTYGYTF
17 | TRBJ1-5 | . | . | TRBV7-9 | TGTGCCAGCAGCTTACGTGGTGGGGGCCATTTAAATCAGCCCCAGCATTTT | CASSLRGGGHLNQPQHF
15 | TRBJ2-2 | . | . | TRBV9 | TGTGCCAGCAGCGTAGCCCCGGCGAACACCGGGGAGCTGTTTTTT | CASSVAPANTGELFF
13 | TRBJ1-5 | . | . | TRBV18 | TGTGCCAGCTCACCAGGGGAGGGTCAGCCCCAGCATTTT | CASSPGEGQPQHF
13 | TRBJ1-1 | . | . | TRBV15 | TGTGCCACCAGCAGTCAGGCCAACACTGAAGCTTTCTTT | CATSSQANTEAFF
15 | TRBJ2-7 | . | TRBD1 | TRBV18 | TGTGCCAGCTCACCAGATTTGAACAGGGGGGACGAGCAGTACTTC | CASSPDLNRGDEQYF
13 | TRBJ1-5 | . | . | TRBV15 | TGTGCCACCACCAGCAACGCCGGTCAGCCCCAGCATTTT | CATTSNAGQPQHF
15 | TRBJ1-2 | . | . | TRBV7-6 | TGTGCCAGCAGCTTAGAGGCAGGGGCCAACTATGGCTACACCTTC | CASSLEAGANYGYTF
14 | TRBJ1-1 | . | . | TRBV7-3 | TGTGCCAGCACCTCTGACAGATGGAACACTGAAGCTTTCTTT | CASTSDRWNTEAFF
16 | TRBJ1-2 | . | TRBD1 | TRBV13 | TGTGCCAGCAGGACCCAACAGGGGCCGTTTTACTATGGCTACACCTTC | CASRTQQGPFYYGYTF
14 | TRBJ2-5 | . | . | TRBV14 | TGTGCCAGCAGCCAAGACACAGTTCAAGAGACCCAGTACTTC | CASSQDTVQETQYF
13 | TRBJ1-1 | . | . | TRBV7-3 | TGTGCCAGCAGCACTTATACGAACACTGAAGCTTTCTTT | CASSTYTNTEAFF
13 | TRBJ2-5 | . | . | TRBV15 | TGTGCCACCAGCAGAGAGGCGCAAGAGACCCAGTACTTC | CATSREAQETQYF
14 | TRBJ1-4 | . | . | TRBV15 | TGTGCCACCAGCAGGGCCAGAACGGGGCTTCAACTGTTTTTT | CATSRARTGLQLFF